The 32 T cell receptor beta chains below come from one sample, sequenced in a study of cytomegalovirus exposure and HLA in healthy donors. Profiled with immunoSEQ multiplex PCR; TCRdb holds only in-frame clones, not every one. The table includes about 140,000 clones, roughly four fifths detected once. What was sequenced was PBMCs. The receptor set was obtained from a woman between 25 and 40 years old in good health and CMV-seronegative.

The chain carries TRBV5-1 and TRBJ2-7, with TRBD2 identical over 9 bases. From germline, CDR1 is SGHRS and CDR2 YFSETQ. Trimming took 3 bases from V and 2 from J; bases not matched to a gene: 9. This CDR3 has 16 residues. The CDR3 sequence: CASSSASGASTYEQYF. The CDR3 DNA reads as TGCGCCAGCAGCTCAGCTAGCGGGGCTTCCACCTACGAGCAGTACTTC.

The chain has TRBV11-2 and TRBJ2-1; no definite D call. CDR3 length equals 15 residues. V was shortened by 1 base and J by 2 bases, with 9 bases between the two germline ends. Germline assignment: CDR1 SGHAT and CDR2 FQNNGV. The CDR3 sequence: CASSLAGGTYNEQFF. The CDR3 DNA sequence: TGTGCCAGCAGCTTAGCTGGCGGAACCTACAATGAGCAGTTCTTC.

The chain combines TRBV9 with TRBJ1-2, with D possibly being TRBD1 (5 bases). V lost 0 bases, J lost 1 base, and 10 bases lay in between. This CDR3 region has 15 residues. Germline V gene lookup returns CDR1 SGDLS and CDR2 YYNGEE. CDR3 sequence (DNA): TGTGCCAGCAGCGTAGACCCCGGGGGTAACTATGGCTACACCTTC. This sequence encodes CASSVDPGGNYGYTF.

J is TRBJ2-7 and V is TRBV19; 8 nucleotides agree with TRBD1. This CDR3 is built from 17 residues. Germline assignment: CDR1 LNHDA and CDR2 SQIVND (reference sequence). V lost 5 bases and J lost 2; bases outside the gene matches: 14. This CDR3 reads CASSRELRTGSPYEQYF. For the CDR3, the DNA is TGTGCCAGTAGTCGAGAATTACGGACAGGGTCCCCCTACGAGCAGTACTTC.

This clone was observed a single time. The chain couples TRBV28 to TRBJ2-3; 10 bases are a match to TRBD2. The CDR3 contains 16 residues. J was trimmed by 3 bases and V by 1 base; bases with no gene match: 4. CDR1 MDHEN and CDR2 SYDVKM come from the germline V gene. CDR3 DNA sequence: TGTGCCAGCAGTTTATTTCGAGCGGGGGGGACAGATACGCAGTATTTT. Encoded protein: CASSLFRAGGTDTQYF. Supplemented by reference TRBV28 and TRBJ2-3, the full variable domain reads DVKVTQSSRYLVKRTGEKVFLECVQDMDHENMFWYRQDPGLGLRLIYFSYDVKMKEKGDIPEGYSVSREKKERFSLILESASTNQTSMYLCASSLFRAGGTDTQYFGPGTRLTVL.

This chain connects TRBV27 to TRBJ2-7; 12 bases match TRBD2. The germline CDR1 and CDR2 sequences are MNHEY and SMNVEV (reference sequence). Unmatched junction bases numbered 6, after V lost 3 bases and J lost 3 bases. This CDR3 region has 16 residues. Written as DNA, the CDR3 is TGTGCCAGCAGTTTTCGCGGACTAGCGGGGTTCTACGAGCAGTACTTC. This sequence encodes CASSFRGLAGFYEQYF.

This sequence joins TRBV12-5 and TRBJ1-1; D is unclear. Germline values: CDR1 LGHNT, CDR2 FRNRAP. Trimming left V 5 bases short and J 6 bases short, with 10 bases between. This CDR3 contains 12 residues. The CDR3 DNA reads as TGTGCTAGTGGTGTACAGAGGGCTGAAGCTTTCTTT. As protein: CASGVQRAEAFF.

A single count supports this clone. V is TRBV29-1 and J is TRBJ2-3; maybe TRBD1 (5 bases). CDR1 and CDR2 from the germline V gene are SQVTM and ANQGSEA. The CDR3 is 11 amino acids. The CDR3 nucleotides read TGCATAACCAGGGTAACAGATACGCAGTATTTT. Its protein product is CITRVTDTQYF.

This chain links TRBV19 with TRBJ1-2; D might be TRBD1 (6 bases). Germline-derived CDR1 and CDR2 are LNHDA and SQIVND (reference sequence). V was pared by 6 bases and J by 4 bases, with 15 bases between. The CDR3 has 14 residues. The CDR3 loop is CASSLGGGVYGYTF. The CDR3 coding sequence is TGTGCCAGTAGCCTGGGGGGGGGCGTCTATGGCTACACCTTC.

As DNA, the CDR3 is TGTGCCAGCGGCAGGCGGCAAACCAGGGCTAGGAACACTGAAGCTTTCTTT. This sequence encodes CASGRRQTRARNTEAFF. The V gene is TRBV2, the J gene TRBJ1-1, with D tentatively TRBD1 (5 bases). This CDR3 spans 17 amino acids. The V end was cut by 8 bases, the J end by 1 base, with 23 bases between. Germline-derived CDR1 and CDR2 are SNHLY and FYNNEI.

The chain is built from TRBV18 and TRBJ2-7; 7 bases are shared with TRBD2. Trimming removed 4 bases from V and 4 bases from J; junction bases left unmatched: 7. This CDR3 comprises 14 residues. CDR1 is KGHSH, CDR2 LQKENI, per germline. The CDR3 sequence is CASSRAGIGYEQYF. CDR3 in DNA: TGTGCCAGCTCACGAGCGGGGATTGGGTACGAGCAGTACTTC.

This rearrangement joins TRBV6-5 to TRBJ1-2; tentative D call: TRBD1 (6 bases). The CDR3 runs 14 residues. Germline V gives CDR1 MNHEY, CDR2 SVGAGI. V lost 5 bases to trimming and J lost 8 bases, with 18 bases between them. CDR3 nucleotide sequence: TGTGCCAGCAGTCGGACAGTCCCTCCAAGGGGCTACACCTTC. It is translated as CASSRTVPPRGYTF.

V is TRBV7-3 and J is TRBJ1-2; no firm D call. The CDR3 consists of 13 residues. V lost 0 bases and J lost 6, with 8 bases in between. Germline CDR1 is SGHTA and CDR2 is FQGTGA. The CDR3 nucleotides read TGTGCCAGCAGCTTAACTCCCGGAGATGGCTACACCTTC. As protein: CASSLTPGDGYTF.

This rearrangement joins TRBV5-5 to TRBJ1-2; the match to TRBD1 covers 10 bases. Germline loops: CDR1 SGHKS, CDR2 YYEKEE (reference sequence). V was pared by 4 bases and J by 8 bases, with 11 bases of the junction left unmatched. CDR3 size: 15 residues. CDR3 DNA: TGTGCCAGCAGCCCCCTGGGACAGGGGATTAGGGGCTACACCTTC. Its protein is CASSPLGQGIRGYTF.

The chain employs TRBV5-4 and TRBJ1-1; 10 nucleotides align to TRBD1. V trimming: 7 bases; J trimming: 10 bases; junction bases outside the gene matches: 4. The CDR3 is 11 amino acids. Germline V CDR1 and CDR2: SGHNT, YYREEE (reference sequence). The CDR3 sequence is CASGTGDGAFF. DNA of the CDR3: TGTGCCAGCGGGACAGGGGATGGAGCTTTCTTT.

This chain joins TRBV23-1 and TRBJ1-5; the D gene is possibly TRBD1 (6 bases). TRBV23-1 is an ORF; its function is uncertain. The CDR3 consists of 16 residues. V gave up 1 base and J gave up 0 bases, with 10 bases separating them. The DNA of the CDR3 is TGCGCCAGCAGTCAATGGACAGAAAATAGCAATCAGCCCCAGCATTTT. Amino acids: CASSQWTENSNQPQHF.

The gene calls are TRBV9 and TRBJ2-1, with D possibly matching TRBD2 (8 bases). Germline-derived CDR1 and CDR2 are SGDLS and YYNGEE. CDR3 size: 17 residues. The V and J ends lost 1 base and 1 base respectively, with 15 bases between them. The chain's CDR3 is CASSVREGASSYNEQFF. In DNA form, the CDR3 reads TGTGCCAGCAGCGTACGGGAGGGGGCCAGTTCCTACAATGAGCAGTTCTTC.

In this sample, this clone turned up a few times. The V call is TRBV6-6, the J call TRBJ1-2; the D is unclear. The germline V gene encodes CDR1 MNHNY and CDR2 SVGAGI (reference sequence). CDR3 length: 13 residues. The V gene lost 5 bases and the J gene lost 4 bases, with 11 bases spanning the gap. The CDR3 region has the DNA TGTGCCAGCAGTCCGCTCGGGATCTATGGCTACACCTTC. Translating gives CASSPLGIYGYTF.

The chain combines TRBV28 with TRBJ2-2, with TRBD2 identical over 8 bases. Germline trimming cut 11 bases from V and 3 bases from J; bases unmatched to any gene: 11. This CDR3 comprises 15 residues. Germline CDR1 MDHEN, CDR2 SYDVKM. The CDR3 here is CAGRGGGPDTGELFF. The DNA of the CDR3 is TGTGCCGGGCGTGGCGGGGGGCCTGACACCGGGGAGCTGTTTTTT.

The V gene is TRBV5-1, the J gene TRBJ2-7, with 7 bases fitting TRBD1. V was pared by 0 bases and J by 4 bases, with 10 bases of the junction left unmatched. This CDR3 has 16 amino acids. The V gene's germline CDR1 is SGHRS and CDR2 YFSETQ. CDR3 region: CASSLGRQGGRYEQYF. In DNA, the CDR3 is TGCGCCAGCAGCTTGGGGCGACAAGGGGGCAGGTACGAGCAGTACTTC.

With regard to this clone: An end of the junction does not agree with germline; a read error may underlie this. The V gene is TRBV19, the J gene TRBJ1-2; 8 bases align to TRBD1. The CDR3 has 11 residues. Germline loops: CDR1 LNHDA, CDR2 SQIVND (reference sequence). The CDR3 DNA is TGTGCCAGTAGTATTGGGACAGGTTATATCTTC. Protein product: CASSIGTGYIF. The full variable domain, in which reference TRBV19 and TRBJ1-2 provide the parts outside the CDR3, is DGGITQSPKYLFRKEGQNVTLSCEQNLNHDAMYWYRQDPGQGLRLIYYSQIVNDFQKGDIAEGYSVSREKKESFPLTVTSAQKNPTAFYLCASSIGTGYIFGSGTRLTVV.

This clone was observed a single time. The genes are TRBV6-5 and TRBJ1-1; D is undetermined. Trimming shortened V by 5 bases and J by 2 bases, and 15 bases separated the two germline ends. The CDR3 extends over 15 amino acids. The germline V gene has CDR1 MNHEY and CDR2 SVGAGI. CDR3 region: CASSRTEALNTEAFF. The DNA of the CDR3 is TGTGCCAGCAGTCGGACTGAAGCCCTTAACACTGAAGCTTTCTTT.

This rearrangement joins TRBV9 to TRBJ1-1; D gene uncertain. V gave up 4 bases and J gave up 1 base, with 14 bases separating them. The CDR3 loop spans 15 amino acids. The germline V gene has CDR1 SGDLS and CDR2 YYNGEE. The CDR3 here is CASSKETTWNTEAFF. In DNA, the CDR3 is TGTGCCAGCAGCAAGGAGACCACCTGGAACACTGAAGCTTTCTTT. Together with reference TRBV9 and TRBJ1-1, the CDR3 gives the full variable domain: DSGVTQTPKHLITATGQRVTLRCSPRSGDLSVYWYQQSLDQGLQFLIQYYNGEERAKGNILERFSAQQFPDLHSELNLSSLELGDSALYFCASSKETTWNTEAFFGQGTRLTVV.

The chain joins TRBV18 to TRBJ2-7; TRBD2 is a possible D gene (7 bases). The CDR3 covers 15 residues. Deletions cut 6 bases from V and 3 bases from J, with 18 bases between. Germline CDR1 KGHSH, CDR2 LQKENI. The CDR3 nucleotides read TGTGCCAGCTCTCCCTCCGAAGGGGGGGACTACGAGCAGTACTTC. Encoded protein: CASSPSEGGDYEQYF.

V is TRBV7-2 and J is TRBJ2-3; D gene ambiguous. The CDR3 sequence is 12 residues long. The germline V gene has CDR1 SGHTA and CDR2 FQGNSA. V gave up 5 bases and J gave up 6 bases, with 9 bases separating them. For the CDR3, the DNA is TGTGCCAGCAGCACGACACCCGATACGCAGTATTTT. Translation gives CASSTTPDTQYF. The full variable domain, its missing parts supplied by reference TRBV7-2 and TRBJ2-3, is GAGVSQSPSNKVTEKGKDVELRCDPISGHTALYWYRQSLGQGLEFLIYFQGNSAPDKSGLPSDRFSAERTGGSVSTLTIQRTQQEDSAVYLCASSTTPDTQYFGPGTRLTVL.

This clone was picked up one time. The chain is built from TRBV5-1 and TRBJ2-2, with D unclear. Trimming took off 5 bases at V and 0 bases at J, with 5 bases between the two ends. The CDR3 totals 13 residues. Germline CDR1 reads SGHRS; CDR2 reads YFSETQ. CDR3 loop: CASSIPNTGELFF. The CDR3 DNA reads TGCGCCAGCAGTATCCCGAACACCGGGGAGCTGTTTTTT.

This chain uses TRBV27 with TRBJ1-2; D unresolved. CDR1 and CDR2 (germline): MNHEY, SMNVEV (reference sequence). The CDR3 contains 15 residues. With 2 bases removed from V and 2 bases from J, the gap between germline ends came to 12 bases. The CDR3 DNA reads TGTGCCAGCAGTTTAACAAGGGAGGTGAACTATGGCTACACCTTC. Translated, it gives CASSLTREVNYGYTF.

The chain employs TRBV21-1 and TRBJ1-3; TRBD1, as called in the table, went unchecked against the DNA. TRBV21-1 counts as a pseudogene. CDR3 length: 18 amino acids. The DNA for the CDR3 is TGTGCCAGCAGCAAATTCAGAAAAAGTCAGGGGGATGGAAACACCATATATTTT. Its translation: CASSKFRKSQGDGNTIYF.

The sample holds one count of this clone. The chain uses TRBV19 and TRBJ1-3; D possibly corresponds to TRBD1 (5 bases). From germline, CDR1 is LNHDA and CDR2 SQIVND (reference sequence). Trimming removed 5 bases from V and 3 bases from J, with 8 bases in between. There are 13 residues in the CDR3. For the CDR3, the DNA is TGTGCCAGTAGTCCAGGGCTTGGAAACACCATATATTTT. Its protein is CASSPGLGNTIYF.

The J gene is TRBJ1-6, the V gene TRBV2; TRBD1 aligns across 9 bases. This CDR3 contains 14 residues. V dropped 4 bases and J dropped 7; count of bases not matched to a gene: 2. The germline V gene has CDR1 SNHLY and CDR2 FYNNEI. The DNA for the CDR3 is TGTGCCAGCAGTGGGACAGGGGCAAATTCACCCCTCCACTTT. It codes for CASSGTGANSPLHF.

V and J are TRBV7-6 and TRBJ1-4, with 8 bases aligning to TRBD1. CDR1 SGHVS and CDR2 FNYEAQ come from the germline V gene. J gave up 7 bases and V 1 base, and 8 bases lay outside the gene matches. The CDR3 spans 16 residues. The CDR3 DNA reads as TGTGCCAGCAGCTTAGAGACAGGGGTTTTTTGTGAAAAACTGTTTTTT. As protein: CASSLETGVFCEKLFF.

V and J are TRBV4-1 and TRBJ1-2, with D maybe TRBD1 (6 bases). The CDR3 loop spans 17 amino acids. The germline V and J ends were trimmed by 1 base and 4 bases, with 19 bases remaining between them. The germline V gene encodes CDR1 MGHRA and CDR2 YSYEKL. CDR3 protein: CASSQVGGLGGGYGYTF. CDR3 nucleotide sequence: TGCGCCAGCAGCCAAGTTGGGGGTCTAGGGGGTGGCTATGGCTACACCTTC.